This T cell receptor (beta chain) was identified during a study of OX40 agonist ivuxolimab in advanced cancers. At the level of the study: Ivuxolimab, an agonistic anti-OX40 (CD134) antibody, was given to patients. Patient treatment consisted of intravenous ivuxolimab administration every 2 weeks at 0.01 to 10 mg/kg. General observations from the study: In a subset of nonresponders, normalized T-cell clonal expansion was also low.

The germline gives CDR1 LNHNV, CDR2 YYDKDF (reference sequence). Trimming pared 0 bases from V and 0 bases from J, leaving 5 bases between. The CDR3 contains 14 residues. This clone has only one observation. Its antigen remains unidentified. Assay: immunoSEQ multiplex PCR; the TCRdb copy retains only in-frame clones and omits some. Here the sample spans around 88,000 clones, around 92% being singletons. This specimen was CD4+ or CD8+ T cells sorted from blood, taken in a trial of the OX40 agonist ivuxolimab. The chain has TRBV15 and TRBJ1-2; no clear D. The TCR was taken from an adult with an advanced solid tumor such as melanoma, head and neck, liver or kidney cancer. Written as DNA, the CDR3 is TGTGCCACCAGCAGAGACGGGGCTAACTATGGCTACACCTTC. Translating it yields CATSRDGANYGYTF.